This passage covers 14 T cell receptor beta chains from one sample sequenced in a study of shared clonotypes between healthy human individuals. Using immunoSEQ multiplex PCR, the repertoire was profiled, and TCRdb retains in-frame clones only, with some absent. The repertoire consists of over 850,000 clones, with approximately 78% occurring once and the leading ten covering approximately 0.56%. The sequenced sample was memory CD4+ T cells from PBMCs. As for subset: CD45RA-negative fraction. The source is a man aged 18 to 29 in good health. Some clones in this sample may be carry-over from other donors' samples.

The CDR3 spells CASNRQGYNEQFF. In DNA, the CDR3 is TGTGCCTCAAACCGGCAGGGCTACAATGAGCAGTTCTTC. The V gene is TRBV5-6, the J gene TRBJ2-1; tentative D call: TRBD1 (5 bases). The CDR3 contains 13 residues. V was trimmed by 10 bases and J by 3 bases, leaving 14 bases between them. Germline-derived CDR1 and CDR2 are SGHDT and YYEEEE.

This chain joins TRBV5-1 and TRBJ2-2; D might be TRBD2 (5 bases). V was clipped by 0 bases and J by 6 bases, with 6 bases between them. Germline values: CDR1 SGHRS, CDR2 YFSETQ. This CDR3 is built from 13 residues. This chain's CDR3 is CASSLGEPGELFF. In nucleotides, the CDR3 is TGCGCCAGCAGCTTGGGGGAGCCCGGGGAGCTGTTTTTT.

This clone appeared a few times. The CDR3 DNA sequence: TGTGCCAGCAGCCCCCGGGGTTTCGCCCTCGGGTCCGGGGAGCTGTTTTTT. This sequence encodes CASSPRGFALGSGELFF. V usage is TRBV9 and J usage is TRBJ2-2, with D perhaps TRBD2 (5 bases). Germline V gene data show CDR1 as SGDLS and CDR2 as YYNGEE. With 4 bases removed from V and 6 bases from J, the gap between germline ends came to 22 bases. This CDR3 contains 17 residues. Full variable domain (missing parts from reference TRBV9 and TRBJ2-2): DSGVTQTPKHLITATGQRVTLRCSPRSGDLSVYWYQQSLDQGLQFLIQYYNGEERAKGNILERFSAQQFPDLHSELNLSSLELGDSALYFCASSPRGFALGSGELFFGEGSRLTVL.

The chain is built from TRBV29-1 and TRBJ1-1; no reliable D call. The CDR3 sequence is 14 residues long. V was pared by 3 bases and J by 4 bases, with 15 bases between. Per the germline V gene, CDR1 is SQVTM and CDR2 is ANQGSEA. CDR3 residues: CSVEAFIGSTEAFF. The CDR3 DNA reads TGCAGCGTTGAGGCGTTCATCGGGAGCACTGAAGCTTTCTTT.

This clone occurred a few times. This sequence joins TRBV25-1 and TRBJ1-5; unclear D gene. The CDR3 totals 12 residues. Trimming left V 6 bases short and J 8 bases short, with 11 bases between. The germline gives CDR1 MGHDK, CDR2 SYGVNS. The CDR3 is CASRAGEEPQHF. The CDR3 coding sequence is TGTGCCAGCAGGGCAGGCGAGGAGCCCCAGCATTTT.

This CDR3 reads CASRSGANRGNQPQHF. The CDR3, as DNA: TGTGCCAGCAGATCCGGGGCGAACCGGGGCAATCAGCCCCAGCATTTT. The gene calls are TRBV28 and TRBJ1-5; D perhaps matches TRBD1 (5 bases). The CDR3 runs 16 residues. Trimming took off 6 bases at V and 2 bases at J, with 17 bases between the two ends. Germline V lookup: CDR1 MDHEN, CDR2 SYDVKM.

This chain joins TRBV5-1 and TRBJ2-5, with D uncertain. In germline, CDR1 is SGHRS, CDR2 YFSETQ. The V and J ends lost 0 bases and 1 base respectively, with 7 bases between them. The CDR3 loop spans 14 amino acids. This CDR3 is CASSLGYFQETQYF. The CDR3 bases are TGCGCCAGCAGCTTGGGCTATTTCCAAGAGACCCAGTACTTC.

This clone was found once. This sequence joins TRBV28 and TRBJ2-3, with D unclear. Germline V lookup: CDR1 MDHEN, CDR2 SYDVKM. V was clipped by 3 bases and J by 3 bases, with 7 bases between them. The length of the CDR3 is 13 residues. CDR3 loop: CASSFGSTDTQYF. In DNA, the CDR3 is TGTGCCAGCAGTTTTGGATCAACAGATACGCAGTATTTT. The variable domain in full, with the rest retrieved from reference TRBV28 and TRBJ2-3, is DVKVTQSSRYLVKRTGEKVFLECVQDMDHENMFWYRQDPGLGLRLIYFSYDVKMKEKGDIPEGYSVSREKKERFSLILESASTNQTSMYLCASSFGSTDTQYFGPGTRLTVL.

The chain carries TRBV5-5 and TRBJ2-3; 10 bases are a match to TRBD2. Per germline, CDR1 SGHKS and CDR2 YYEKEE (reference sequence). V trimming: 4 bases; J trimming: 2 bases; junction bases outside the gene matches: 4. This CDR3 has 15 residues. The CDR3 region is CASSILAGDTDTQYF. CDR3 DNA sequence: TGTGCCAGCAGCATCCTAGCGGGAGACACAGATACGCAGTATTTT.

The CDR3, as DNA: TGTGCCAGCAGTTTCGTCGGACAAAAGCCCCAGCATTTT. It encodes CASSFVGQKPQHF. This sequence joins TRBV28 and TRBJ1-5; TRBD1 is a possible D gene (5 bases). The germline CDR1 and CDR2 sequences are MDHEN and SYDVKM. The CDR3 sequence is 13 residues long. V was pared by 3 bases and J by 8 bases, with 11 bases between.

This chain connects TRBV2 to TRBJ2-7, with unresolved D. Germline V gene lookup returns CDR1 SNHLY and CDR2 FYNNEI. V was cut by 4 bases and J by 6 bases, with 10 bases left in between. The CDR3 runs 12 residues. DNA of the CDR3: TGTGCCAGCAGTGTCTGGCAGCTCGAGCAGTACTTC. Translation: CASSVWQLEQYF.

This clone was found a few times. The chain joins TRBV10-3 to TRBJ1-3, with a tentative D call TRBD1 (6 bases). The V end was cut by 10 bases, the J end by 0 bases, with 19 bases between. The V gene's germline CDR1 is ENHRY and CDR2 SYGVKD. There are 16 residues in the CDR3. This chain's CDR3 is CATGGQQLLSGNTIYF. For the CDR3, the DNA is TGTGCCACGGGTGGACAGCAACTCCTCTCTGGAAACACCATATATTTT.

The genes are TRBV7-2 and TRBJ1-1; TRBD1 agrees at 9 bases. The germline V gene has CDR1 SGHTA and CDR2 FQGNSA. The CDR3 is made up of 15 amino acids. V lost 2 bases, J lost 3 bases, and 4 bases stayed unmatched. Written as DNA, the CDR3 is TGTGCCAGCAGCTTACTGGGACAGGGTCACACTGAAGCTTTCTTT. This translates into CASSLLGQGHTEAFF.

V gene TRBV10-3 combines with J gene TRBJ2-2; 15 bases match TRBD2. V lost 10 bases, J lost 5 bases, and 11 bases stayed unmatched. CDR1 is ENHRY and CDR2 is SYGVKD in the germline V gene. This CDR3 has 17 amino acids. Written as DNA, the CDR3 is TGTGCCACAGAAGGACTAGCGGGAGGGCCGGGGACCGGGGAGCTGTTTTTT. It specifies CATEGLAGGPGTGELFF.